This TCR beta chain was recovered during a study of cytomegalovirus exposure and HLA in healthy donors (dated by TCRdb to about 2017). Concerning the study at large: According to a later analysis, the 120 or so validation repertoires were produced on the same platform as the 666 repertoires of the first cohort. The aim of the study was to test whether cataloging public T cell receptors could identify signatures of past pathogen exposure. Besides the first cohort of roughly 660 subjects, a separate validation cohort made up of roughly 120 different subjects was used. The study combined high-throughput TCR immunosequencing, statistical association of individual TCRs with disease status, and machine learning to predict cytomegalovirus infection status. What the work shows at the level of the full study, not this receptor alone: It was suggested by the authors that the approach could potentially be generalized to other disease states and immunological phenotypes. In vitro tests confirmed that a few of the cytomegalovirus-associated TCR beta chains recognize cytomegalovirus antigens. In a later analysis, TCRs clustered in the first cohort were found to also tend to co-occur in the roughly 120 validation repertoires, with 90% to 95% of cluster scores above 0. A later analysis lacked HLA typing for the validation cohort, so it scored co-occurrence in that cohort across all 120 repertoires. The classifier was reported to diagnose cytomegalovirus status with high specificity and sensitivity in both the original cohort and the validation cohort. While some public TCRs were present in many individuals, most TCR sequences turned up only very rarely across donors. The study gave a list of about 150 TCR beta chains associated with cytomegalovirus.

Remarks on this clone: Its antigen is still unknown. No base quality information exists; no much larger clone differs at one position.

The donors were included in the validation cohort of some 110 subjects, a group kept apart from the roughly 670-subject first cohort. The library was obtained by the immunoSEQ multiplex PCR assay. The paper's data handling went like this. A statistical classification framework was developed to diagnose cytomegalovirus status using the catalog of TCR beta chain sequences. In TCRdb, the immuneACCESS table is reduced to in-frame sequences with V and J assigned. These tables do not hold every clone; where another copy was compared, an unresolved V gene accounts for under half, and the others remain unexplained. V, J and clone size are those of that table, while D and trimming were read from the DNA. This sample is represented by more than 140,000 clones; approximately 91% of them were singletons. The biggest ten clones account for around 3.2% of the sample. Here V drops 1 base and J drops 5 bases, and the junction holds 4 bases not matched to any gene. CDR1 and CDR2 were assigned from the germline V gene as SQVTM and ANQGSEA. The CDR3 starts with the cysteine, ends with the phenylalanine, and has 14 residues. CDR3 DNA only is kept here, 42 bases in frame from base 1.

The receptor was derived from a young woman in good health and CMV-seropositive. The chain is assembled from TRBV29-1 and TRBJ1-1, and TRBD1 matches 10 of the central bases. Source material: PBMCs. The CDR3 in this case is CSVEVGQGRTEAFF. The DNA reads TGCAGCGTTGAAGTGGGACAGGGGCGGACTGAAGCTTTCTTT. Reference TRBV29-1 and TRBJ1-1 genes cover what lies past the CDR3, so the full variable domain is SAVISQKPSRDICQRGTSLTIQCQVDSQVTMMFWYRQQPGQSLTLIATANQGSEATYESGFVIDKFPISRPNLTFSTLTVSNMSPEDSSIYLCSVEVGQGRTEAFFGQGTRLTVV.